These T cell receptor beta chains were read from a single sample in a study of blood T cell repertoires in COVID-19. Sequencing was performed with immunoSEQ multiplex PCR; in TCRdb, only in-frame clones are kept and a portion is missing. In the table there are fewer than 200,000 clones, around 79% of which are singletons. Specimen: peripheral blood. The receptors were gathered from a woman in her seventies with acute or convalescent COVID-19. Each CDR3 is given with its conserved first and last residue. The order of the fields is J gene, clone size, V gene, D gene, CDR3 protein, CDR3 DNA. The D gene is left open where the match is weak. Size is omitted from some rows. Given values are once, few, many or a class for expanded clones.

>TRBJ1-1|.|TRBV15|TRBD1
CATSRPRQGPNTEAFF
TGTGCCACCAGCAGGCCAAGACAGGGGCCGAACACTGAAGCTTTCTTT
>TRBJ1-1|.|TRBV6-5|.
CASSLQTGENTEAFF
TGTGCCAGCAGTCTTCAGACAGGCGAGAACACTGAAGCTTTCTTT
>TRBJ1-4|.|TRBV5-1|.
CASSLSGNEKLFF
TGCGCCAGCAGCTTGTCCGGTAATGAAAAACTGTTTTTT
>TRBJ2-5|.|TRBV7-9|TRBD1
CASSLVAGGETQYF
TGTGCCAGCAGCTTAGTGGCAGGGGGAGAGACCCAGTACTTC
>TRBJ2-7|.|TRBV18|TRBD1
CASSSGQGWSEQYF
TGTGCCAGCTCGTCGGGACAGGGGTGGTCCGAGCAGTACTTC
>TRBJ1-1|.|TRBV2|TRBD1
CASARDRGSNTEAFF
TGTGCCAGCGCAAGGGACAGGGGGTCTAACACTGAAGCTTTCTTT
>TRBJ2-5|.|TRBV5-4|.
CASSLNLGGETQYF
TGTGCCAGCAGCTTGAATCTAGGAGGAGAGACCCAGTACTTC
>TRBJ1-1|.|TRBV19|.
CASGGGLNTEAFF
TGTGCCAGTGGGGGCGGCCTGAACACTGAAGCTTTCTTT
>TRBJ1-2|once|TRBV28|.
CASSKGGVGGNGYTF
TGTGCCAGCAGCAAGGGGGGGGTTGGAGGGAATGGCTACACCTTC
>TRBJ2-1|.|TRBV30|TRBD1
CAGQGPTSYNEQFF
TGTGCCGGACAGGGGCCCACCTCCTACAATGAGCAGTTCTTC
>TRBJ2-7|.|TRBV30|.
CAWSAPDIDYEQYF
TGTGCCTGGAGTGCCCCGGACATAGACTACGAGCAGTACTTC
>TRBJ1-4|.|TRBV28|TRBD1
CASSKGQANEKLFF
TGTGCCAGCAGTAAGGGACAGGCTAATGAAAAACTGTTTTTT
>TRBJ2-1|once|TRBV4-2|.
CASSQGRQVGEQFF
TGTGCCAGCAGCCAAGGGCGTCAGGTAGGTGAGCAGTTCTTC
>TRBJ2-5|.|TRBV5-6|TRBD2
CASSPIGGVLETQYF
TGTGCCAGCAGCCCCATTGGGGGGGTCCTAGAGACCCAGTACTTC
>TRBJ2-6|once|TRBV2|TRBD1
CASSSGTGSSGANVLTF
TGTGCCAGCAGTTCCGGGACAGGTAGCTCTGGGGCCAACGTCCTGACTTTC
>TRBJ2-3|.|TRBV7-9|.
CASSFAGGTTDTQYF
TGTGCCAGCAGCTTTGCGGGTGGCACCACAGATACGCAGTATTTT
>TRBJ2-1|.|TRBV24-1|.
CATSDPTINYNEQFF
TGTGCCACCAGTGACCCAACTATCAACTACAATGAGCAGTTCTTC
>TRBJ1-6|.|TRBV6-5|TRBD1
CASTSPTGYNSPLHF
TGTGCCAGCACTAGCCCGACAGGGTATAATTCACCCCTCCACTTT
>TRBJ2-1|.|TRBV5-3|TRBD2
CARSPGTSGRVGRIPEYNEQFF
TGTGCCAGAAGCCCCGGGACTAGCGGGAGGGTCGGCCGTATACCGGAGTACAATGAGCAGTTCTTC
>TRBJ2-1|.|TRBV5-4|.
CASSDRDLNNEQFF
TGTGCCAGCAGCGACCGGGACTTAAACAATGAGCAGTTCTTC
>TRBJ2-5|.|TRBV11-2|TRBD2
CASSLAGETQYF
TGTGCCAGCAGCCTAGCGGGAGAGACCCAGTACTTC
>TRBJ1-2|.|TRBV28|TRBD1
CASSSDGTGRYGYTF
TGTGCCAGCAGCTCCGATGGGACAGGCCGCTATGGCTACACCTTC
>TRBJ2-1|.|TRBV7-3|TRBD2
CASSKTSGRYNEQFF
TGTGCCAGCAGCAAGACTAGCGGACGCTACAATGAGCAGTTCTTC
>TRBJ2-5|once|TRBV19|.
CASSTRETQYF
TGTGCCAGTAGTACCCGGGAGACCCAGTACTTC
>TRBJ2-1|once|TRBV27|.
CASSLRGTSEQFF
TGTGCCAGCAGTTTACGCGGCACAAGTGAGCAGTTCTTC
>TRBJ2-1|few|TRBV19|TRBD2
CASSHTIAGGPNEQFF
TGTGCCAGTAGTCATACAATAGCGGGAGGGCCCAATGAGCAGTTCTTC
>TRBJ2-2|few|TRBV7-8|.
CASSLARGEGTGELFF
TGTGCCAGCAGCTTAGCTCGGGGAGAGGGCACCGGGGAGCTGTTTTTT
>TRBJ2-2|.|TRBV5-4|TRBD2
CASSGGGRSNTGELFF
TGTGCCAGCAGCGGCGGCGGGAGGTCGAACACCGGGGAGCTGTTTTTT
>TRBJ1-5|.|TRBV19|.
CASSDSFNQPQHF
TGTGCCAGTTCCGACAGTTTTAATCAGCCCCAGCATTTT
>TRBJ2-7|.|TRBV5-6|TRBD1
CASSRGQNYEQYF
TGTGCCAGCAGCCGGGGACAGAACTACGAGCAGTACTTC
>TRBJ1-1|.|TRBV19|.
CASSINPRVGAFF
TGTGCCAGTAGTATAAACCCCAGGGTCGGGGCTTTCTTT
>TRBJ2-7|.|TRBV5-4|TRBD2
CASSLGLAGTYEQYF
TGTGCCAGCAGCTTGGGTCTAGCGGGAACCTACGAGCAGTACTTC
>TRBJ2-7|.|TRBV7-2|TRBD1
CASSPRTGPYEQYF
TGTGCCAGCAGCCCAAGGACAGGCCCCTACGAGCAGTACTTC
>TRBJ1-1|many|TRBV27|.
CASSLFRAGTEAFF
TGTGCCAGCAGTTTATTTCGGGCAGGGACTGAAGCTTTCTTT
>TRBJ1-4|.|TRBV5-4|.
CASSDREANREKLFF
TGTGCCAGCAGCGACCGGGAGGCCAACCGGGAAAAACTGTTTTTT
>TRBJ1-5|.|TRBV18|TRBD1
CASSSGQGRTQPQHF
TGTGCCAGCTCATCCGGACAGGGAAGAACCCAGCCCCAGCATTTT
>TRBJ2-1|.|TRBV11-2|TRBD2
CASSLAISGGEQFF
TGTGCCAGCAGCTTAGCCATATCGGGGGGGGAGCAGTTCTTC
>TRBJ1-3|.|TRBV3-1/TRBV3-2|.
CASSQGVNTIYF
TGTGCCAGCAGCCAAGGAGTAAACACCATATATTTT
>TRBJ2-2|.|TRBV19|.
CASFSGSVGTGELFF
TGTGCCAGTTTTTCGGGGTCGGTTGGCACCGGGGAGCTGTTTTTT
>TRBJ2-1|.|TRBV5-6|TRBD2
CASSYPLGGSNEQFF
TGTGCCAGCAGCTACCCCCTCGGGGGGAGCAATGAGCAGTTCTTC
>TRBJ2-1|few|TRBV4-1|TRBD2
CASSHELAETRGNEQFF
TGCGCCAGCAGCCACGAACTAGCGGAAACAAGGGGCAATGAGCAGTTCTTC
>TRBJ1-4|.|TRBV2|TRBD1
CASSPGGDEKLFF
TGTGCCAGCAGTCCAGGGGGCGATGAAAAACTGTTTTTT
>TRBJ2-1|.|TRBV27|TRBD1
CASKYATGTAYNEQFF
TGTGCCAGCAAGTACGCCACCGGGACAGCCTACAATGAGCAGTTCTTC
>TRBJ2-7|.|TRBV7-3|.
CASSSLRGSYEQYF
TGTGCCAGCAGCTCGTTGAGAGGGTCCTACGAGCAGTACTTC
>TRBJ1-4|once|TRBV30|TRBD1
CAWSLTGTGGGEKLFF
TGTGCCTGGAGTCTGACGGGGACAGGTGGAGGCGAAAAACTGTTTTTT
>TRBJ2-3|.|TRBV2|TRBD2
CASTEGTSFSWDTQYF
TGTGCCAGCACCGAGGGGACTAGTTTTTCATGGGATACGCAGTATTTT
>TRBJ1-4|once|TRBV5-4|.
CASSLSPDNEKLFF
TGTGCCAGCAGCTTGTCACCAGATAATGAAAAACTGTTTTTT
>TRBJ1-1|once|TRBV4-1|.
CASSQDQRTARAGAFF
TGCGCCAGCAGCCAAGATCAGCGGACAGCAAGGGCGGGAGCTTTCTTT
>TRBJ1-4|.|TRBV2|.
CASGQRGEKLFF
TGTGCCAGCGGACAAAGGGGGGAAAAACTGTTTTTT
>TRBJ2-2|.|TRBV2|TRBD1
CASSDQGALNTGELFF
TGTGCCAGCAGTGATCAGGGGGCCTTGAACACCGGGGAGCTGTTTTTT
>TRBJ2-7|.|TRBV6-6|.
CASRGVAYEQYF
TGTGCCAGCAGGGGCGTCGCCTACGAGCAGTACTTC
>TRBJ1-6|.|TRBV3-1/TRBV3-2|.
CASSQDNNSPLHF
TGTGCCAGCAGCCAAGACAATAATTCACCCCTCCACTTT
>TRBJ2-1|.|TRBV30|TRBD2
CAATGLAGGWANEQFF
TGTGCGGCAACGGGACTAGCGGGAGGGTGGGCCAATGAGCAGTTCTTC
>TRBJ1-1|.|TRBV2|.
CASSRGTLAFF
TGTGCCAGCAGTAGGGGAACGCTAGCTTTCTTT